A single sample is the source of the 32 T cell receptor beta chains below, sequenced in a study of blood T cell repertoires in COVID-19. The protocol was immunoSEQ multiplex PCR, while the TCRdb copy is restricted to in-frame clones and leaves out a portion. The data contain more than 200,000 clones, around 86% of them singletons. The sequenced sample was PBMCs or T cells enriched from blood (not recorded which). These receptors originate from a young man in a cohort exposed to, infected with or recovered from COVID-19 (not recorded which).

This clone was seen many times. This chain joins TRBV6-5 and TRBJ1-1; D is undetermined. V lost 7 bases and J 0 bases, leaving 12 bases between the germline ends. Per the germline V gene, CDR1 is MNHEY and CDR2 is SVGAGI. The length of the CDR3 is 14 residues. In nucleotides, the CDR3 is TGTGCCAGCACCCGCGAGTACCTGAACACTGAAGCTTTCTTT. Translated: CASTREYLNTEAFF.

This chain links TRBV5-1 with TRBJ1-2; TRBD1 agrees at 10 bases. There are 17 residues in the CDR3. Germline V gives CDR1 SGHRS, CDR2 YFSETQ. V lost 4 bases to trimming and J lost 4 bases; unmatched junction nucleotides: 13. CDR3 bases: TGCGCCAGCAGCCCCCGAGTCGGGACAGGGGTGGTCTATGGCTACACCTTC. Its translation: CASSPRVGTGVVYGYTF.

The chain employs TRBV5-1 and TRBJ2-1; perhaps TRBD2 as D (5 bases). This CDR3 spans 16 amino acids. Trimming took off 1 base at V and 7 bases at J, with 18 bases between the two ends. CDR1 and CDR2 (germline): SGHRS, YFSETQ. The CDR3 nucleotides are TGCGCCAGCAGCTTGTATTTCGGAGTAGCGCTGAATGAGCAGTTCTTC. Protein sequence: CASSLYFGVALNEQFF.

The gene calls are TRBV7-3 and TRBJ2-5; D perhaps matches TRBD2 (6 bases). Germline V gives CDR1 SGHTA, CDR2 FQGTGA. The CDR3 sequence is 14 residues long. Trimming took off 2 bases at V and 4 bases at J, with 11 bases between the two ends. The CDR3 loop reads CASSLGVGGETQYF. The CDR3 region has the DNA TGTGCCAGCAGCTTAGGAGTGGGAGGAGAGACCCAGTACTTC.

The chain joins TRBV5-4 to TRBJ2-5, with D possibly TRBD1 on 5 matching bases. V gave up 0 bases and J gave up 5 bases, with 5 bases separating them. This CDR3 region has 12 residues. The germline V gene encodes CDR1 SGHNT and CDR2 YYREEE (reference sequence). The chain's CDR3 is CASSLEGETQYF. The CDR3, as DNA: TGTGCCAGCAGCTTGGAGGGGGAGACCCAGTACTTC.

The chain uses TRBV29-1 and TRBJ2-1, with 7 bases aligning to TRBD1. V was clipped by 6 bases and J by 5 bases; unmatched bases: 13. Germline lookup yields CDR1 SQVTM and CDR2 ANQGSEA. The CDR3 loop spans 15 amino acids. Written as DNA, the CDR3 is TGCAGCGTCTTCCCCCGGGACAGACTAAACAATGAGCAGTTCTTC. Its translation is CSVFPRDRLNNEQFF.

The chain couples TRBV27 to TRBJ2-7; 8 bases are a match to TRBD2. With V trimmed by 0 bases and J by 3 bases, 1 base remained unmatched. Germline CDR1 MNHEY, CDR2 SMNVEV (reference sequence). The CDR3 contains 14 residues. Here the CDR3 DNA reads TGTGCCAGCAGTTTATCGGGACTAGGCTACGAGCAGTACTTC. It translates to CASSLSGLGYEQYF.

The CDR3: CASSGTGTTEAFF. The DNA for the CDR3 is TGCGCCAGCAGCGGGACAGGGACCACTGAAGCTTTCTTT. This rearrangement joins TRBV5-1 to TRBJ1-1, with TRBD1 matching 9 bases. The CDR3 covers 13 residues. Trimming at V came to 4 bases and at J to 4 bases, leaving 2 bases not matched to a gene. CDR1 is SGHRS, CDR2 YFSETQ, per germline.

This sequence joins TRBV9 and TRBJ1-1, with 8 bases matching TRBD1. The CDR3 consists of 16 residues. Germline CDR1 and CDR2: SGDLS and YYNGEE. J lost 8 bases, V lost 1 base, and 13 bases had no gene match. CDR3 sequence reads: CASSVSSGTGKTEAFF. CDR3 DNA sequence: TGTGCCAGCAGCGTATCCTCGGGGACAGGAAAAACCGAAGCTTTCTTT.

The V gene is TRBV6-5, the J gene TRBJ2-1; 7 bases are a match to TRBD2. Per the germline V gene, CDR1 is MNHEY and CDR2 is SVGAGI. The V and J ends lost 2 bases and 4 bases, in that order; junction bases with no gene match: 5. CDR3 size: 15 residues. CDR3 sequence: CASSYGGRVYNEQFF. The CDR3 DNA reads TGTGCCAGCAGTTACGGCGGGAGAGTGTACAATGAGCAGTTCTTC.

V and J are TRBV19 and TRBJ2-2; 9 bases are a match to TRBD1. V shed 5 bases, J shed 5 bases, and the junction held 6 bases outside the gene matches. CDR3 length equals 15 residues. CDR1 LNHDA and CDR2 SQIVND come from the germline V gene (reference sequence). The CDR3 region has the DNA TGTGCCAGTAGTCAAGACAGGGGGTGGACCGGGGAGCTGTTTTTT. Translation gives CASSQDRGWTGELFF.

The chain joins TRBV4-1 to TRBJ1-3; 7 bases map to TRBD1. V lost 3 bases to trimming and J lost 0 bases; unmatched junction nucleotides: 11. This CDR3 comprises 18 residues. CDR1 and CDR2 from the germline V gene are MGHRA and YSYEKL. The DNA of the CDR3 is TGCGCCAGCAGCCATCCCCTACGTGGACAGGTCTCTGGAAACACCATATATTTT. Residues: CASSHPLRGQVSGNTIYF.

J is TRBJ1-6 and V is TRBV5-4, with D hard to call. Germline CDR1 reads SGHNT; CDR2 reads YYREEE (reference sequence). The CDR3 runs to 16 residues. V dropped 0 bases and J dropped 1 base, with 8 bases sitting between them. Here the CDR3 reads CASSLGGRSYNSPLHF. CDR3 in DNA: TGTGCCAGCAGCTTGGGAGGGAGATCCTATAATTCACCCCTCCACTTT.

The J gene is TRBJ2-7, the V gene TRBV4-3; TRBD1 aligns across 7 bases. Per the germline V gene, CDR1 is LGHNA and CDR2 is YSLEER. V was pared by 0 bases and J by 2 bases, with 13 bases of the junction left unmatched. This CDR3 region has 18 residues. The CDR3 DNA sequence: TGCGCCAGCAGCCAAGATTTACCGGGACAGTCGCTTACCTACGAGCAGTACTTC. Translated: CASSQDLPGQSLTYEQYF.

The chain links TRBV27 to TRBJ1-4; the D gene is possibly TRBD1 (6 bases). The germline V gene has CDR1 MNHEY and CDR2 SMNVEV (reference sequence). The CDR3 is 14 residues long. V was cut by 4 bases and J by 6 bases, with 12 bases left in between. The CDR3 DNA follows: TGTGCCAGCAGTTGGACAGTCAGTGATGAAAAACTGTTTTTT. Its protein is CASSWTVSDEKLFF. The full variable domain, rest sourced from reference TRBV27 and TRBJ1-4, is EAQVTQNPRYLITVTGKKLTVTCSQNMNHEYMSWYRQDPGLGLRQIYYSMNVEVTDKGDVPEGYKVSRKEKRNFPLILESPSPNQTSLYFCASSWTVSDEKLFFGSGTQLSVL.

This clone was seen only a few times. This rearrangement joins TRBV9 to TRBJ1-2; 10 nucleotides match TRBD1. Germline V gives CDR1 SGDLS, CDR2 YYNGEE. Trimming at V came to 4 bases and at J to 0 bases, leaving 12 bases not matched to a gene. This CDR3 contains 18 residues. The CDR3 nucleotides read TGTGCCAGCAGCCCGCGCCAGCGGGACAGGGGACCTAACTATGGCTACACCTTC. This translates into CASSPRQRDRGPNYGYTF.

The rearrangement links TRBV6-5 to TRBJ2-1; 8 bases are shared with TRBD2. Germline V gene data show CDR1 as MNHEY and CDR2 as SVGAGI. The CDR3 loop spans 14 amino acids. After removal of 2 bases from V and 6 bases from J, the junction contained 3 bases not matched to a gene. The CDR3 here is CASSYGGLGNEQFF. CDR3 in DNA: TGTGCCAGCAGTTACGGGGGACTAGGCAATGAGCAGTTCTTC.

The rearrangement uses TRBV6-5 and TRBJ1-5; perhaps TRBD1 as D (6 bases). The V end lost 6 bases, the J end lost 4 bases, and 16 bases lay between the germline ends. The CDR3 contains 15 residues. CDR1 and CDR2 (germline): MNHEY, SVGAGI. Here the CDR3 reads CASSLTGKGNQPQHF. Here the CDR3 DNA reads TGTGCCAGCAGCCTAACAGGGAAGGGGAATCAGCCCCAGCATTTT.

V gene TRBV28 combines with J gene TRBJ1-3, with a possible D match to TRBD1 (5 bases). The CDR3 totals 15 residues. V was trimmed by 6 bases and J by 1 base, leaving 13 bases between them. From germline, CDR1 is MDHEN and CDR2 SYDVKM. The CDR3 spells CASRSQGSSGNTIYF. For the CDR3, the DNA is TGTGCCAGCAGGTCTCAGGGATCATCTGGAAACACCATATATTTT. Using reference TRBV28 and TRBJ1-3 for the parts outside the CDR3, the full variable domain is DVKVTQSSRYLVKRTGEKVFLECVQDMDHENMFWYRQDPGLGLRLIYFSYDVKMKEKGDIPEGYSVSREKKERFSLILESASTNQTSMYLCASRSQGSSGNTIYFGEGSWLTVV.

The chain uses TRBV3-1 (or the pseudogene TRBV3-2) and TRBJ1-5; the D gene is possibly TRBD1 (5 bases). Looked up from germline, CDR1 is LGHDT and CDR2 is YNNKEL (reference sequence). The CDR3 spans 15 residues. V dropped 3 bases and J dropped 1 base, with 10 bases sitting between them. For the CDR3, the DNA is TGTGCCAGCAGCCATTCAGGGCCGAGCAATCAGCCCCAGCATTTT. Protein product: CASSHSGPSNQPQHF.

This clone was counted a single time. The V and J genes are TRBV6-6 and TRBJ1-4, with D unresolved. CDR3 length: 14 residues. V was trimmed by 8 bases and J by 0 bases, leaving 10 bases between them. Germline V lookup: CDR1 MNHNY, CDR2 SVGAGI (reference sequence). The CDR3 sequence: CASRSGATNEKLFF. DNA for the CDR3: TGTGCCAGCCGCTCAGGTGCAACTAATGAAAAACTGTTTTTT.

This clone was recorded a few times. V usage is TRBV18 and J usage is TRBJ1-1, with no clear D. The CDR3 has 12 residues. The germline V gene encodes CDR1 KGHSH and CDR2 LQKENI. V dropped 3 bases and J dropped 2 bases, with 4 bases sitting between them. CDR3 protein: CASSPLNTEAFF. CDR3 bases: TGTGCCAGCTCACCTCTAAACACTGAAGCTTTCTTT.

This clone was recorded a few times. The CDR3 DNA sequence: TGTGCCAGCAGTTACAGGCAGGTCACCACAGATACGCAGTATTTT. Translating gives CASSYRQVTTDTQYF. The chain carries TRBV6-2 or TRBV6-3 and TRBJ2-3, with D unresolved. Germline CDR1 reads MNHEY; CDR2 reads SVGEGT. This CDR3 is built from 15 residues. Trimming cost V 2 bases and J 2 bases, with 11 bases left between them.

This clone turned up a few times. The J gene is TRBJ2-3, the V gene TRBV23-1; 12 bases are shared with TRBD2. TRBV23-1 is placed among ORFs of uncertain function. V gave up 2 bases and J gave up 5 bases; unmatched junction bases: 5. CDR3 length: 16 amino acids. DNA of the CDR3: TGCGCCAGCAGTCAAGGGCTAGCGGGAGGGGAAGATACGCAGTATTTT. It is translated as CASSQGLAGGEDTQYF.

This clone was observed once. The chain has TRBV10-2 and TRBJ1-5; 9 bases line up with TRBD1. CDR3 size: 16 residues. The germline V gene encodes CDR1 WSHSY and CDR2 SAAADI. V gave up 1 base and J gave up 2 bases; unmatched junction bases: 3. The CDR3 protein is CASSELQGAGNQPQHF. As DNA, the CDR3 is TGCGCCAGCAGTGAGTTACAGGGGGCGGGCAATCAGCCCCAGCATTTT.

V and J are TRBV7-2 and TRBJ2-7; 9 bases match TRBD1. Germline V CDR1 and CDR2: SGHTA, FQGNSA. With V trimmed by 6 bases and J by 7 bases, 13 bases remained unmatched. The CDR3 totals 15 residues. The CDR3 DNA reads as TGTGCCAGCAGTCAAACAGGGGGCGAGAGTAGGGAGCAGTACTTC. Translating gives CASSQTGGESREQYF.

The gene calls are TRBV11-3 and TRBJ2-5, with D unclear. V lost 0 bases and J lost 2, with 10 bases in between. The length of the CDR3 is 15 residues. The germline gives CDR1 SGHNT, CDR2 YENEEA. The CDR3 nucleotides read TGTGCCAGCAGCTTAGATGCTGACACACAAGAGACCCAGTACTTC. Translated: CASSLDADTQETQYF.

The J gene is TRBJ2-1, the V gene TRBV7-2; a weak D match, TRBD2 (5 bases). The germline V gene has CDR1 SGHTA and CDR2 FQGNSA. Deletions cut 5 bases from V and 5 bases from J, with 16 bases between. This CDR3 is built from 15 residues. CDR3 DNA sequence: TGTGCCAGCAGCCTACGGAGCGGCATCAACAATGAGCAGTTCTTC. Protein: CASSLRSGINNEQFF.

As DNA, the CDR3 is TGTGCCAGCAGCTTGGGACAGGGGGAGACCCAGTACTTC. Translated: CASSLGQGETQYF. The chain recombines TRBV7-6 with TRBJ2-5, with 10 bases lining up with TRBD1. Per germline, CDR1 SGHVS and CDR2 FNYEAQ. Trimming at V came to 3 bases and at J to 5 bases, leaving 0 bases not matched to a gene. The CDR3 length is 13 residues.

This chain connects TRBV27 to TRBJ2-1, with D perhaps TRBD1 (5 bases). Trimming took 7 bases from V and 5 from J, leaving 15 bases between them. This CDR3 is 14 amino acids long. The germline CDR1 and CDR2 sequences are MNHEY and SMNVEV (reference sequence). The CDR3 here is CASNRTEGDNEQFF. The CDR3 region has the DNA TGTGCCAGCAACCGCACCGAAGGGGACAATGAGCAGTTCTTC.

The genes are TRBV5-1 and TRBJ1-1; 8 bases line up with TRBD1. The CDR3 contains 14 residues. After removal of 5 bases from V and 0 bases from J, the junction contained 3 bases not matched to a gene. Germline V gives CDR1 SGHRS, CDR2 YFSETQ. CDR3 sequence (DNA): TGCGCCAGCAGGCAGGGGGCCTTGAACACTGAAGCTTTCTTT. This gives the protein CASRQGALNTEAFF.

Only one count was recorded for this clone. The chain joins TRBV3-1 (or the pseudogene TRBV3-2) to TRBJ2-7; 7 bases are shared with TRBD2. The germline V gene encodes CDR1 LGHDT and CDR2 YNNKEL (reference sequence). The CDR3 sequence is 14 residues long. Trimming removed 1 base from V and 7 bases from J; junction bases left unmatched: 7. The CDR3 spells CASSQAFGAGEQYF. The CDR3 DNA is TGTGCCAGCAGCCAAGCCTTCGGAGCGGGGGAGCAGTACTTC.